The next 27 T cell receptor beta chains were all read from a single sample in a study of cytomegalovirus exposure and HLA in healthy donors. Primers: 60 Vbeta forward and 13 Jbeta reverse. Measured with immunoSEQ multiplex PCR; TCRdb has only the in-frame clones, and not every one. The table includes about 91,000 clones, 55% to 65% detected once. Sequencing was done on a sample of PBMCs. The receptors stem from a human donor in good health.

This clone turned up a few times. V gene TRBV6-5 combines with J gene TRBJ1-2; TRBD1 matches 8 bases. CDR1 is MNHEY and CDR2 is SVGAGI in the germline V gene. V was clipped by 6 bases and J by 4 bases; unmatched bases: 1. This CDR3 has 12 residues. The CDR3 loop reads CASRQGGYGYTF. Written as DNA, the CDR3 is TGTGCCAGCAGACAGGGGGGCTATGGCTACACCTTC.

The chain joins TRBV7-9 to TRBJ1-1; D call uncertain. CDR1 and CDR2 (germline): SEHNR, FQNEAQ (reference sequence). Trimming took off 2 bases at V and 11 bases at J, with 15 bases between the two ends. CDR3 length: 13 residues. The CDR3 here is CASSLRRGFAAFF. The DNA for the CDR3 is TGTGCCAGCAGCTTACGGAGAGGGTTTGCGGCTTTCTTT.

CDR3 bases: TGTGCCAGCAGCTTAGCCGGGACAGGGAACTATGGCTACACCTTC. It specifies CASSLAGTGNYGYTF. This sequence joins TRBV11-2 and TRBJ1-2, with 9 nucleotides matching TRBD1. The CDR3 is made up of 15 amino acids. Germline V lookup: CDR1 SGHAT, CDR2 FQNNGV. Trimming removed 1 base from V and 2 bases from J; junction bases left unmatched: 2.

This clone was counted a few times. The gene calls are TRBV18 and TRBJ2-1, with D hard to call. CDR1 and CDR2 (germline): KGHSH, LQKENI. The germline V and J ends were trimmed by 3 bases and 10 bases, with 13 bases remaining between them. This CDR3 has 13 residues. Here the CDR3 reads CASSPSRRVEQFF. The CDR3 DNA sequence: TGTGCCAGCTCACCTTCGCGGCGAGTCGAGCAGTTCTTC.

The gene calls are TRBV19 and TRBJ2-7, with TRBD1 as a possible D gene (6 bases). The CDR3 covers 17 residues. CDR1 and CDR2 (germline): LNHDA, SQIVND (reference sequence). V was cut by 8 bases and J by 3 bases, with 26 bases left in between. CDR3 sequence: CASAISGQPGHNYEQYF. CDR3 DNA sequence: TGTGCCAGTGCTATCTCCGGACAGCCCGGGCATAACTACGAGCAGTACTTC. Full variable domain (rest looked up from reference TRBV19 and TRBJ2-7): DGGITQSPKYLFRKEGQNVTLSCEQNLNHDAMYWYRQDPGQGLRLIYYSQIVNDFQKGDIAEGYSVSREKKESFPLTVTSAQKNPTAFYLCASAISGQPGHNYEQYFGPGTRLTVT.

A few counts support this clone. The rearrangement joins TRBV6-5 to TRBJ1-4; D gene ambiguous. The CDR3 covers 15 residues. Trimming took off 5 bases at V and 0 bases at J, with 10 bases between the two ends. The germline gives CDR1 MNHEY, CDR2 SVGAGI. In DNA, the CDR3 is TGTGCCAGCAGTCTAGGTCACCCAACTAATGAAAAACTGTTTTTT. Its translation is CASSLGHPTNEKLFF.

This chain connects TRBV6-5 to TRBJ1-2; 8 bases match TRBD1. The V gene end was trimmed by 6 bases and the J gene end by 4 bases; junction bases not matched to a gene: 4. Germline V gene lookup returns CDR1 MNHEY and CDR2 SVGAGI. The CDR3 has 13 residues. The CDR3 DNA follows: TGTGCCAGCAGCCAGGGACAGGTCTATGGCTACACCTTC. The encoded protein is CASSQGQVYGYTF.

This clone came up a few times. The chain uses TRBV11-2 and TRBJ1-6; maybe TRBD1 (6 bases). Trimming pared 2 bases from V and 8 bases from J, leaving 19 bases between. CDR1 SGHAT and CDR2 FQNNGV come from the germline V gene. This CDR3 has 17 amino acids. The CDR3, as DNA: TGTGCCAGCAGCTTATTGGGCAGGGGATTTTGGGATTCACCCCTCCACTTT. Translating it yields CASSLLGRGFWDSPLHF.

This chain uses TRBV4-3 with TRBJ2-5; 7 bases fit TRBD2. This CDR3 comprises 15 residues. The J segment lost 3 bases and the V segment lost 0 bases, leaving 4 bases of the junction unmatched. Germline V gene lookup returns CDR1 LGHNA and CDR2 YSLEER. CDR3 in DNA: TGCGCCAGCAGCCAAGATCTAACTAGCGAAGAGACCCAGTACTTC. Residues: CASSQDLTSEETQYF.

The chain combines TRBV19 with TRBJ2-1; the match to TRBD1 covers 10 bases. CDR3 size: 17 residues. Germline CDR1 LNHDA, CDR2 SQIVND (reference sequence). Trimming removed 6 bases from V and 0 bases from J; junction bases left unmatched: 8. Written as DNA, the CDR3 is TGTGCCAGTAGGCAGGACAGGGGGTATGGCTCCTACAATGAGCAGTTCTTC. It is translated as CASRQDRGYGSYNEQFF. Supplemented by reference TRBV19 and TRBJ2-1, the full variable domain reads DGGITQSPKYLFRKEGQNVTLSCEQNLNHDAMYWYRQDPGQGLRLIYYSQIVNDFQKGDIAEGYSVSREKKESFPLTVTSAQKNPTAFYLCASRQDRGYGSYNEQFFGPGTRLTVL.

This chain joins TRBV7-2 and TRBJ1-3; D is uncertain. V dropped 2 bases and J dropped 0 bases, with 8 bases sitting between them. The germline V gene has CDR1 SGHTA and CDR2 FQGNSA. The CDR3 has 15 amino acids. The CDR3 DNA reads TGTGCCAGCAGCTTAAGCGCCTCCTCTGGAAACACCATATATTTT. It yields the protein CASSLSASSGNTIYF.

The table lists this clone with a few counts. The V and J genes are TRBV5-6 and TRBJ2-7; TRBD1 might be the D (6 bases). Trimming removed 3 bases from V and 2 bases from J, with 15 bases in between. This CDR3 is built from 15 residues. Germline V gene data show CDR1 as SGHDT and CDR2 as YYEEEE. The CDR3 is CASSSRTEITYEQYF. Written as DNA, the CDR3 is TGTGCCAGCAGCTCCCGGACAGAAATTACCTACGAGCAGTACTTC.

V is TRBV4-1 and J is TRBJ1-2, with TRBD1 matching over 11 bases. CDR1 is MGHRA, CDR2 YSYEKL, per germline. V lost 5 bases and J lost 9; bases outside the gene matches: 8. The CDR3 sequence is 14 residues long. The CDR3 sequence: CASSDRTGGASYTF. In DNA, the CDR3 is TGCGCCAGCAGCGATCGGACAGGGGGCGCGAGCTACACCTTC.

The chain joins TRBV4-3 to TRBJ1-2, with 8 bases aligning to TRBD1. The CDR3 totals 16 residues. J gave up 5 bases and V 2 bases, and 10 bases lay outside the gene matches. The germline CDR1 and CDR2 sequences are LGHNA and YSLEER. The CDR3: CASSQSGQGRLYGYTF. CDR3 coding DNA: TGCGCCAGCAGCCAATCCGGACAGGGCCGACTTTATGGCTACACCTTC.

The CDR3 region has the DNA TGTGCCAGCAGCGTGCGACAGGGGTCCGGGGAGCTGTTTTTT. The encoded protein is CASSVRQGSGELFF. The chain couples TRBV9 to TRBJ2-2, with 8 nucleotides matching TRBD1. The CDR3 has 14 residues. Germline-derived CDR1 and CDR2 are SGDLS and YYNGEE. V shed 2 bases and J 6 bases; nucleotides not matched to a gene: 3.

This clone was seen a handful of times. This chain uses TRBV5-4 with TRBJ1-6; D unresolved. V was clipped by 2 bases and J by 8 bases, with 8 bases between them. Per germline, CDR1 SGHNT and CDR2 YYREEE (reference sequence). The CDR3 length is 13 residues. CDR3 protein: CASSLSPDSPLHF. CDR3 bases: TGTGCCAGCAGCTTAAGCCCCGATTCACCCCTCCACTTT.

The CDR3 protein is CASSSGSPAYEQYF. The CDR3 DNA follows: TGTGCCAGCAGCTCAGGCTCGCCCGCCTACGAGCAGTACTTC. This chain connects TRBV5-4 to TRBJ2-7, with D uncertain. Germline V CDR1 and CDR2: SGHNT, YYREEE (reference sequence). V was shortened by 3 bases and J by 2 bases, with 12 bases between the two germline ends. This CDR3 contains 14 residues.

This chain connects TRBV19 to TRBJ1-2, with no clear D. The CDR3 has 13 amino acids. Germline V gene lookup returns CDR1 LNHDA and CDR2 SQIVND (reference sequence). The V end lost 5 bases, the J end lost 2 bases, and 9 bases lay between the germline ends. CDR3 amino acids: CASSGTDNYGYTF. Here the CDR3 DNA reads TGTGCCAGTAGTGGAACAGACAACTATGGCTACACCTTC.

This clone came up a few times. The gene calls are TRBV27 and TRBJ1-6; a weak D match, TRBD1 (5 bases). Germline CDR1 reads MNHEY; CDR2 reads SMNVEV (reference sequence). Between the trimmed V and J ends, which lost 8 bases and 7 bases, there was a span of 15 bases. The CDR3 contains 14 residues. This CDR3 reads CASLQSGGNSPLHF. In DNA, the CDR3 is TGTGCCAGCCTCCAAAGCGGGGGAAATTCACCCCTCCACTTT.

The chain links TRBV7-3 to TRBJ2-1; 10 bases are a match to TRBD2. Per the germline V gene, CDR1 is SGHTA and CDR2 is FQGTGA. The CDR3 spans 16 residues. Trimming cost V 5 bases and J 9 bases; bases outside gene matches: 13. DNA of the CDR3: TGTGCCAGCAGCCCCAGTGGAGCGGGGGGGCCTGGTGAGCAGTTCTTC. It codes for CASSPSGAGGPGEQFF.

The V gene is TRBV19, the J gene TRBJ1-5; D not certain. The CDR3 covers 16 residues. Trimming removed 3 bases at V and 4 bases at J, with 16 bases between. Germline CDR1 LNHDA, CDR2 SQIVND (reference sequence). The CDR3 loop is CASSISGGLGNQPQHF. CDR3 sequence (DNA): TGTGCCAGTAGTATTTCCGGAGGTCTAGGTAATCAGCCCCAGCATTTT.

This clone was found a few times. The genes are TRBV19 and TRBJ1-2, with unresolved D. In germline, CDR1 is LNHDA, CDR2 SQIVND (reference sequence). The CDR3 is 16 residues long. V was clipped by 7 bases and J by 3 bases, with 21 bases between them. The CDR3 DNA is TGTGCCAGTACCTCCGCTGGGCAGCCCTTCCACTATGGCTACACCTTC. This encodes CASTSAGQPFHYGYTF.

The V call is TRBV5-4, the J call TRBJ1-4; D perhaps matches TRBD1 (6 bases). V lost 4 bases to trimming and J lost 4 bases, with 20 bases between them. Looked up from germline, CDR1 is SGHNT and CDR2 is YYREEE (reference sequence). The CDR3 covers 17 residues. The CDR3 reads CASSPGQPGGSNEKLFF. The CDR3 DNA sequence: TGTGCCAGCAGCCCAGGACAGCCCGGGGGGAGTAATGAAAAACTGTTTTTT. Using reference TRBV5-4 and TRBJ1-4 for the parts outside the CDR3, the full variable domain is ETGVTQSPTHLIKTRGQQVTLRCSSQSGHNTVSWYQQALGQGPQFIFQYYREEENGRGNFPPRFSGLQFPNYSSELNVNALELDDSALYLCASSPGQPGGSNEKLFFGSGTQLSVL.

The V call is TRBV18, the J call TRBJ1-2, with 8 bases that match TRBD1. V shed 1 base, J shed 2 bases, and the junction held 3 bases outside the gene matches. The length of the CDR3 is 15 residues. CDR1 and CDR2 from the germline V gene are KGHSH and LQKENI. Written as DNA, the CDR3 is TGTGCCAGCTCACCACTGCAGGGGGCGAACTATGGCTACACCTTC. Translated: CASSPLQGANYGYTF.

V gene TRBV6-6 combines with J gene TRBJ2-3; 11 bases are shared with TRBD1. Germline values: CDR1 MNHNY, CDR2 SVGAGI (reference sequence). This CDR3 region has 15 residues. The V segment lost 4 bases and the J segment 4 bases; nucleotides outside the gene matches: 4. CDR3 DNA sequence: TGTGCCAGCAGTTCTAGGGACAGGGGGGCAGATACGCAGTATTTT. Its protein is CASSSRDRGADTQYF.

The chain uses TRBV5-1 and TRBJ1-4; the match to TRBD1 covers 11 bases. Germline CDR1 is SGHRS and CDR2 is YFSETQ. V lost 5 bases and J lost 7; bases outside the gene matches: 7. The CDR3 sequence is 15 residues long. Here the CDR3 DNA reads TGCGCCAGCAGTCCCGCGGGGACAGGGGGTGAAAAACTGTTTTTT. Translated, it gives CASSPAGTGGEKLFF. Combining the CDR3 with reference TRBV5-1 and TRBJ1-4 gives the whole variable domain KAGVTQTPRYLIKTRGQQVTLSCSPISGHRSVSWYQQTPGQGLQFLFEYFSETQRNKGNFPGRFSGRQFSNSRSEMNVSTLELGDSALYLCASSPAGTGGEKLFFGSGTQLSVL.

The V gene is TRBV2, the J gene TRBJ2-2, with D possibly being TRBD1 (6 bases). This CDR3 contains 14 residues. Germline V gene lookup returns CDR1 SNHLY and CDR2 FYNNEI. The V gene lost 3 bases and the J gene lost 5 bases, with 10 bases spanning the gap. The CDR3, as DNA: TGTGCCAGCAGTGAGGCAGGGGTAACCGGGGAGCTGTTTTTT. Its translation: CASSEAGVTGELFF.